This T cell receptor beta chain is from a study of T cells after posttransplantation cyclophosphamide. Assay used: immunoSEQ multiplex PCR; TCRdb lists only in-frame clones, some missing. The sample gives approximately 25,000 clones, none seen only once, and the top ten clones hold around 4%. Study results and limitations: Donor-recipient repertoire similarity was low at 1-2 months, rising over year one. After PTCy, TRB diversity resembled that of CNI/methotrexate controls. Blood and skin or GI T cell repertoires showed limited TRB overlap.

This related bone marrow graft donor gave peripheral blood on the day of marrow donation. The CDR3 is 14 residues long. The V and J ends lost 5 bases and 4 bases, in that order; junction bases with no gene match: 3. Germline loops: CDR1 MNHEY, CDR2 SVGAGI. This clone was seen ten or more times. The antigen is unknown. The receptor's source is a woman in her 50s in good health, CMV-negative, and a related stem cell transplant donor. The chain has TRBV6-5 and TRBJ2-3, with 10 bases matching TRBD2. The specimen sequenced was PBMCs. The CDR3 protein is CASSPGTSADTQYF. In DNA, the CDR3 is TGTGCCAGCAGTCCGGGGACTAGCGCAGATACGCAGTATTTT.